One and the same sample provided the 9 T cell receptor beta chains below, sequenced in a study of control samples from healthy donors and cancer patients. Data came from immunoSEQ multiplex PCR; TCRdb stores just in-frame clones and leaves some out. The ten most abundant clones cover 2.2% of a sample with approximately 190,000 clones. The sequencing input was blood. Every receptor here comes from a woman aged 25-40 years in good health.

The chain carries TRBV28 and TRBJ2-7, with D unclear. Trimming took 5 bases from V and 2 from J, leaving 7 bases between them. Germline values: CDR1 MDHEN, CDR2 SYDVKM. There are 12 residues in the CDR3. The CDR3 protein is CASSTGPYEQYF. CDR3 DNA sequence: TGTGCCAGCAGTACCGGGCCCTACGAGCAGTACTTC.

The chain couples TRBV28 to TRBJ1-3; D is ambiguous. Trimming took 3 bases from V and 6 from J, leaving 15 bases between them. The CDR3 contains 15 residues. Germline V gene sequence: CDR1 MDHEN, CDR2 SYDVKM. DNA of the CDR3: TGTGCCAGCAGTTTTCCGAGAGGAGTGGAAAACACCATATATTTT. Protein: CASSFPRGVENTIYF.

The chain combines TRBV5-5 with TRBJ1-5; D is unresolved. CDR1 SGHKS and CDR2 YYEKEE come from the germline V gene (reference sequence). The V end lost 2 bases, the J end lost 4 bases, and 13 bases lay between the germline ends. The CDR3 extends over 15 amino acids. CDR3 sequence reads: CASSFRPNGNQPQHF. In DNA, the CDR3 is TGTGCCAGCAGCTTTCGACCGAACGGGAATCAGCCCCAGCATTTT.

The chain links TRBV21-1 to TRBJ2-1. TRBV21-1 is a known pseudogene. The CDR3 sequence is 13 residues long. CDR3 protein: CASSKDGGNEQFF. The CDR3 DNA is TGTGCCAGCAGCAAAGATGGGGGCAATGAGCAGTTCTTC.

The gene calls are TRBV27 and TRBJ1-2; D not certain. The CDR3 totals 13 residues. Germline V lookup: CDR1 MNHEY, CDR2 SMNVEV (reference sequence). V was clipped by 6 bases and J by 6 bases, with 14 bases between them. CDR3 in amino acids: CASSPTPQHGYTF. In DNA form, the CDR3 reads TGTGCCAGCAGCCCAACCCCCCAGCATGGCTACACCTTC.

The chain combines TRBV7-2 with TRBJ2-4, with D possibly matching TRBD1 (6 bases). The CDR3 has 18 residues. Trimming took 5 bases from V and 3 from J, leaving 23 bases between them. Germline CDR1 SGHTA, CDR2 FQGNSA. CDR3 nucleotides: TGTGCCAGCAGCCAGGGGCACGGGTCCCCGCGACACAAAAACATTCAGTACTTC. Translated: CASSQGHGSPRHKNIQYF.

The chain uses TRBV7-9 and TRBJ2-3; D is perhaps TRBD2 (5 bases). The CDR3 has 13 amino acids. CDR1 and CDR2 (germline): SEHNR, FQNEAQ (reference sequence). Trimming cost V 4 bases and J 6 bases, with 11 bases left between them. CDR3 nucleotide sequence: TGTGCCAGCAGCTCCGGAGGAGCGGATACGCAGTATTTT. Residues: CASSSGGADTQYF.

The chain carries TRBV3-1 (or the pseudogene TRBV3-2) and TRBJ2-2; the match to TRBD1 covers 7 bases. The CDR3 has 17 residues. The J segment lost 2 bases and the V segment lost 1 base, leaving 7 bases of the junction unmatched. Germline V gene data show CDR1 as LGHDT and CDR2 as YNNKEL (reference sequence). CDR3 bases: TGTGCCAGCAGCCAAGTAGGGGCAGGGGGTAACACCGGGGAGCTGTTTTTT. It codes for CASSQVGAGGNTGELFF.

V is TRBV6-5 and J is TRBJ2-2, with 10 bases matching TRBD1. CDR1 MNHEY and CDR2 SVGAGI come from the germline V gene. J was trimmed by 4 bases and V by 5 bases; bases with no gene match: 4. There are 15 residues in the CDR3. Written as DNA, the CDR3 is TGTGCCAGCAGTCGACAGGGGGCAGGCACCGGGGAGCTGTTTTTT. Amino acid sequence: CASSRQGAGTGELFF.